The next 21 T cell receptor beta chains were all read from a single sample in a study of blood T cell repertoires in COVID-19. The protocol was immunoSEQ multiplex PCR, while the TCRdb copy is restricted to in-frame clones and leaves out a portion. Counted here are 320,000 or so clones, approximately 88% occurring once; the ten biggest clones make up approximately 5.5%. The material sequenced was PBMCs or T cells enriched from blood (not recorded which). Source of these receptors: a man in his 60s who had recovered from COVID-19.

The count of this clone is one. This specimen includes other DNA sequences encoding the same CDR3. This chain connects TRBV6-5 to TRBJ1-6; TRBD1 agrees at 10 bases. V gave up 8 bases and J gave up 6 bases; unmatched junction bases: 1. Germline loops: CDR1 MNHEY, CDR2 SVGAGI. The CDR3 sequence is 13 residues long. The CDR3 DNA sequence: TGTGCCAGCCGGACAGGGGGTAATTCACCCCTCCACTTT. The encoded protein is CASRTGGNSPLHF.

CDR3 nucleotides: TGCGCCAGCAGCTACGGACAGTCCCAGCAGTACTTC. Amino acid sequence: CASSYGQSQQYF. The V and J genes are TRBV5-1 and TRBJ2-7; D may be TRBD1 (6 bases). V dropped 3 bases and J dropped 8 bases, with 12 bases sitting between them. CDR3 length: 12 amino acids. Germline lookup yields CDR1 SGHRS and CDR2 YFSETQ.

This sequence joins TRBV2 and TRBJ1-2; D possibly corresponds to TRBD1 (5 bases). This CDR3 has 12 residues. V shed 8 bases and J shed 2 bases, with 9 bases lying between them. Per germline, CDR1 SNHLY and CDR2 FYNNEI. The CDR3 bases are TGTGCCAGCCGGCGGGACAACTATGGCTACACCTTC. The encoded protein is CASRRDNYGYTF. Complete variable domain (other parts from reference TRBV2 and TRBJ1-2): EPEVTQTPSHQVTQMGQEVILRCVPISNHLYFYWYRQILGQKVEFLVSFYNNEISEKSEIFDDQFSVERPDGSNFTLKIRSTKLEDSAMYFCASRRDNYGYTFGSGTRLTVV.

The rearrangement joins TRBV4-1 to TRBJ2-7, with 8 bases lining up with TRBD1. Germline-derived CDR1 and CDR2 are MGHRA and YSYEKL. The CDR3 sequence is 13 residues long. V shed 5 bases and J 5 bases; nucleotides not matched to a gene: 5. CDR3 residues: CASSKKDRDEQYF. DNA of the CDR3: TGCGCCAGCAGCAAGAAGGACAGGGACGAGCAGTACTTC.

The chain joins TRBV27 to TRBJ2-3, with TRBD2 matching 13 bases. Germline CDR1 MNHEY, CDR2 SMNVEV (reference sequence). Germline trimming cut 5 bases from V and 4 bases from J; bases unmatched to any gene: 12. This CDR3 has 18 residues. CDR3 protein: CASSTRTSGSRIADTQYF. The CDR3, as DNA: TGTGCCAGCAGTACCAGGACTAGCGGGAGTCGGATCGCAGATACGCAGTATTTT.

The rearrangement joins TRBV7-9 to TRBJ2-7, with TRBD2 identical over 8 bases. Looked up from germline, CDR1 is SEHNR and CDR2 is FQNEAQ (reference sequence). The CDR3 length is 18 residues. V lost 1 base and J lost 2; bases outside the gene matches: 13. This CDR3 is CASSLGLLTSENAYEQYF. CDR3 nucleotide sequence: TGTGCCAGCAGCTTAGGGTTGCTGACTAGCGAAAATGCCTACGAGCAGTACTTC.

A word on this clone: Other DNA sequences in this sample translate to the same CDR3. The chain links TRBV5-1 to TRBJ1-1, with 8 bases identical to TRBD1. The CDR3 is made up of 14 amino acids. The germline V gene encodes CDR1 SGHRS and CDR2 YFSETQ. V lost 3 bases, J lost 3 bases, and 4 bases stayed unmatched. The CDR3 DNA reads as TGCGCCAGCAGCTCCGGGACAGGAGACACTGAAGCTTTCTTT. Amino acid sequence: CASSSGTGDTEAFF. The full variable domain, completed using reference TRBV5-1 and TRBJ1-1, is KAGVTQTPRYLIKTRGQQVTLSCSPISGHRSVSWYQQTPGQGLQFLFEYFSETQRNKGNFPGRFSGRQFSNSRSEMNVSTLELGDSALYLCASSSGTGDTEAFFGQGTRLTVV.

The chain is built from TRBV19 and TRBJ2-3, with TRBD2 matching 10 bases. The CDR3 loop spans 16 amino acids. J gave up 8 bases and V 3 bases, and 11 bases lay outside the gene matches. Germline CDR1 reads LNHDA; CDR2 reads SQIVND (reference sequence). The CDR3: CASSIGLAGDPSTQYF. CDR3 sequence (DNA): TGTGCCAGTAGTATCGGGCTAGCGGGAGACCCAAGTACGCAGTATTTT.

The rearrangement uses TRBV2 and TRBJ1-4; 7 bases agree with TRBD1. CDR1 is SNHLY and CDR2 is FYNNEI in the germline V gene. V was pared by 5 bases and J by 4 bases, with 4 bases of the junction left unmatched. The CDR3 spans 14 residues. The CDR3 sequence is CASSRQGLNEKLFF. Written as DNA, the CDR3 is TGTGCCAGCAGTCGACAGGGCCTTAATGAAAAACTGTTTTTT. The complete variable domain, with remaining parts taken from reference TRBV2 and TRBJ1-4, reads EPEVTQTPSHQVTQMGQEVILRCVPISNHLYFYWYRQILGQKVEFLVSFYNNEISEKSEIFDDQFSVERPDGSNFTLKIRSTKLEDSAMYFCASSRQGLNEKLFFGSGTQLSVL.

In this sample, this clone turned up a few times. The chain links TRBV15 to TRBJ2-2, with D perhaps matching TRBD2 (5 bases). This CDR3 is 18 amino acids long. V lost 0 bases, J lost 2 bases, and 16 bases lay in between. The germline gives CDR1 LNHNV, CDR2 YYDKDF (reference sequence). For the CDR3, the DNA is TGTGCCACCAGCAGAGACGCTGGGTCTAGCCTTAACACCGGGGAGCTGTTTTTT. It translates to CATSRDAGSSLNTGELFF. The whole variable domain, filled in from reference TRBV15 and TRBJ2-2, reads DAMVIQNPRYQVTQFGKPVTLSCSQTLNHNVMYWYQQKSSQAPKLLFHYYDKDFNNEADTPDNFQSRRPNTSFCFLDIRSPGLGDTAMYLCATSRDAGSSLNTGELFFGEGSRLTVL.

The V gene is TRBV9, the J gene TRBJ1-6; 7 positions agree with TRBD1. Trimming removed 4 bases from V and 7 bases from J; junction bases left unmatched: 5. Germline V gene sequence: CDR1 SGDLS, CDR2 YYNGEE. The CDR3 covers 14 residues. The CDR3 protein is CASSNRDRNSPLHF. DNA of the CDR3: TGTGCCAGCAGCAACCGGGACAGAAATTCACCCCTCCACTTT.

The gene calls are TRBV11-2 and TRBJ2-1; TRBD2 aligns across 8 bases. J lost 0 bases, V lost 3 bases, and 13 bases had no gene match. CDR1 and CDR2 (germline): SGHAT, FQNNGV. This CDR3 has 19 amino acids. The CDR3 DNA is TGTGCCAGCAGCTTCTCCGGGAGGGTGGTACGAGGCTCCTACAATGAGCAGTTCTTC. It encodes CASSFSGRVVRGSYNEQFF.

The chain uses TRBV5-5 and TRBJ2-7; 13 bases align to TRBD2. Germline V CDR1 and CDR2: SGHKS, YYEKEE (reference sequence). The CDR3 extends over 16 amino acids. V shed 0 bases, J shed 5 bases, and the junction held 5 bases outside the gene matches. CDR3 DNA: TGTGCCAGCAGCTTGGGACTAGCGGGAGGCGCGGACGAGCAGTACTTC. Amino acids: CASSLGLAGGADEQYF. Together with reference TRBV5-5 and TRBJ2-7, the CDR3 gives the full variable domain: DAGVTQSPTHLIKTRGQQVTLRCSPISGHKSVSWYQQVLGQGPQFIFQYYEKEERGRGNFPDRFSARQFPNYSSELNVNALLLGDSALYLCASSLGLAGGADEQYFGPGTRLTVT.

J is TRBJ1-5 and V is TRBV2; TRBD1 matches 12 bases. CDR1 is SNHLY, CDR2 FYNNEI, per germline. The CDR3 extends over 14 amino acids. J lost 6 bases, V lost 8 bases, and 5 bases had no gene match. CDR3 sequence reads: CASAGTGGVQPQHF. DNA for the CDR3: TGTGCCAGCGCCGGGACAGGGGGCGTTCAGCCCCAGCATTTT.

The gene calls are TRBV4-3 and TRBJ2-1; 8 bases are shared with TRBD2. J gave up 9 bases and V 0 bases, and 13 bases lay outside the gene matches. Germline CDR1 LGHNA, CDR2 YSLEER. The CDR3 totals 17 residues. This CDR3 reads CASSQEGMSGSYGEQFF. The CDR3 DNA sequence: TGCGCCAGCAGCCAAGAGGGGATGAGCGGGAGTTACGGTGAGCAGTTCTTC.

The rearrangement joins TRBV9 to TRBJ2-1, with D maybe TRBD2 (5 bases). This CDR3 region has 15 residues. V was pared by 1 base and J by 6 bases, with 14 bases between. Germline V gene lookup returns CDR1 SGDLS and CDR2 YYNGEE. CDR3: CASSVMGAEANEQFF. CDR3 DNA sequence: TGTGCCAGCAGCGTAATGGGCGCGGAGGCCAATGAGCAGTTCTTC.

This clone appeared once. The chain combines TRBV28 with TRBJ1-5; tentatively, D is TRBD1 (6 bases). Germline V gene data show CDR1 as MDHEN and CDR2 as SYDVKM. This CDR3 comprises 13 residues. Between the trimmed V and J ends, which lost 5 bases and 7 bases, there was a span of 12 bases. DNA for the CDR3: TGTGCCAGCAGTCCGCGGACAGAGCAGCCCCAGCATTTT. It encodes CASSPRTEQPQHF. The complete variable domain, with remaining parts taken from reference TRBV28 and TRBJ1-5, reads DVKVTQSSRYLVKRTGEKVFLECVQDMDHENMFWYRQDPGLGLRLIYFSYDVKMKEKGDIPEGYSVSREKKERFSLILESASTNQTSMYLCASSPRTEQPQHFGDGTRLSIL.

The chain employs TRBV12-3 or TRBV12-4 and TRBJ1-2; possible D gene TRBD1, 5 bases. V was pared by 5 bases and J by 7 bases, with 14 bases between. The CDR3 has 13 residues. The CDR3 loop is CASSPQGGSGYTF. CDR3 DNA: TGTGCCAGCAGTCCCCAGGGCGGGAGTGGCTACACCTTC.

This clone appeared a single time. The chain combines TRBV5-1 with TRBJ1-2; tentatively, D is TRBD1 (6 bases). CDR1 SGHRS and CDR2 YFSETQ come from the germline V gene. V was pared by 4 bases and J by 2 bases, with 9 bases between. The CDR3 extends over 13 amino acids. As DNA, the CDR3 is TGCGCCAGCAGCGTGGGGACAAACTATGGCTACACCTTC. This codes for CASSVGTNYGYTF.

The chain carries TRBV3-1 (or the pseudogene TRBV3-2) and TRBJ1-2; D perhaps matches TRBD1 (5 bases). This CDR3 region has 15 residues. Germline CDR1 reads LGHDT; CDR2 reads YNNKEL (reference sequence). V gave up 4 bases and J gave up 3 bases, with 15 bases separating them. CDR3 sequence (DNA): TGTGCCAGCAGCCGTGACAGCCCTGCAGACTATGGCTACACCTTC. Translation gives CASSRDSPADYGYTF.

This clone has more than one count but fewer than ten. This chain links TRBV28 with TRBJ1-3; no clear D gene. Trimming took 9 bases from V and 9 from J, leaving 21 bases between them. CDR3 length: 14 amino acids. Germline V gene sequence: CDR1 MDHEN, CDR2 SYDVKM. CDR3 DNA sequence: TGTGCCAGTGAAGAGCCGGCGGCCCGACCCACCATATATTTT. It is translated as CASEEPAARPTIYF.